One sample yielded the 3 T cell receptor beta chains listed below, sequenced in a study of cytomegalovirus exposure and HLA in healthy donors. It was with 60 Vbeta and 13 Jbeta primers that the PCR ran. Using immunoSEQ multiplex PCR, the repertoire was profiled, and TCRdb retains in-frame clones only, with some absent. The repertoire consists of 150,000 to 160,000 clones, with approximately 80% occurring once and the leading ten covering around 13%. The sequenced material came from PBMCs. The receptors derive from a man aged 25-40 years in good health and CMV-seropositive.

Written as DNA, the CDR3 is TGTGCCAGTAGCCCGAAGGGACACGCCGACTACGAGCAGTACTTC. Its protein is CASSPKGHADYEQYF. The genes are TRBV19 and TRBJ2-7, with D possibly matching TRBD1 (6 bases). Per germline, CDR1 LNHDA and CDR2 SQIVND (reference sequence). Trimming removed 6 bases at V and 3 bases at J, with 18 bases between. This CDR3 comprises 15 residues.

The V call is TRBV7-6, the J call TRBJ2-3; D is perhaps TRBD2 (6 bases). Germline loops: CDR1 SGHVS, CDR2 FNYEAQ. The CDR3 extends over 15 amino acids. The ends were cut back, 4 bases at V and 0 bases at J, with 11 bases in the middle. This CDR3 reads CASSSAGPSTDTQYF. The CDR3 DNA is TGTGCCAGCAGCTCAGCGGGCCCGAGCACAGATACGCAGTATTTT.

The chain employs TRBV27 and TRBJ1-3, with D uncertain. The germline V gene encodes CDR1 MNHEY and CDR2 SMNVEV (reference sequence). Trimming cost V 5 bases and J 0 bases, with 14 bases left between them. This CDR3 spans 16 amino acids. CDR3 region: CASSLRIPGSGNTIYF. CDR3 nucleotide sequence: TGTGCCAGCAGTCTTCGAATTCCGGGCTCTGGAAACACCATATATTTT.